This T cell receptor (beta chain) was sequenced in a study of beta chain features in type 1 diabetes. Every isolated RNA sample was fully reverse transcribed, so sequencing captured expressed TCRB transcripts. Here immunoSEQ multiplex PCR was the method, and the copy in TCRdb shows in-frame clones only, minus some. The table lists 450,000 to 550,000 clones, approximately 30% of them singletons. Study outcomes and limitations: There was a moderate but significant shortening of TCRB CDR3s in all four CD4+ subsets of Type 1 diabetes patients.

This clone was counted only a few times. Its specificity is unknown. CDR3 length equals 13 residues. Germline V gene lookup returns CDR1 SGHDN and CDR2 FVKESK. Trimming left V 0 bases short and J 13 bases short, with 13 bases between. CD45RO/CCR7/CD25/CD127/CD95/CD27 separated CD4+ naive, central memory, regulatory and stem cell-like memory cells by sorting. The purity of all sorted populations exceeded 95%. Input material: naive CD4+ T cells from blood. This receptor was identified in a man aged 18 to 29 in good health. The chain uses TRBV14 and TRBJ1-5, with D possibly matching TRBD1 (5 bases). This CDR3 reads CASSQDLRGLQHF. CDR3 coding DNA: TGTGCCAGCAGCCAAGATCTTCGGGGCCTACAGCATTTT.